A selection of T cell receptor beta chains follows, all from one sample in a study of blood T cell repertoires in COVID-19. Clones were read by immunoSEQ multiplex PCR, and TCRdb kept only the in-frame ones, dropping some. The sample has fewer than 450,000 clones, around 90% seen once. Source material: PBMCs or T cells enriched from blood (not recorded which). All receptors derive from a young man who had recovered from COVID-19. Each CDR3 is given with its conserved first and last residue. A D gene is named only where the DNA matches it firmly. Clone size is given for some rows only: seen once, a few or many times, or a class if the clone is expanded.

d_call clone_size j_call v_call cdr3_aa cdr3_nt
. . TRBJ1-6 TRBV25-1 CASSERGRTSGYNSPLHF TGTGCCAGCAGTGAAAGGGGGAGAACCTCAGGATATAATTCACCCCTCCACTTT
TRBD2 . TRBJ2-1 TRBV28 CATRGGTPSSYNEQFF TGTGCCACCCGGGGAGGGACTCCGAGCTCCTACAATGAGCAGTTCTTC
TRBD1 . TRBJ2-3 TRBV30 CAGGQGVGDTQYF TGTGCCGGGGGACAGGGGGTCGGAGATACGCAGTATTTT
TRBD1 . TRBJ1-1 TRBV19 CASSGDRGGTEAFF TGTGCCAGTAGTGGTGACAGGGGGGGCACTGAAGCTTTCTTT
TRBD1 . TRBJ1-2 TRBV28 CASSRTGGSYGYTF TGTGCCAGCAGTCGAACAGGGGGGTCCTATGGCTACACCTTC
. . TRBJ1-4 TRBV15 CATSIGLAGEMRKLFF TGTGCCACCAGCATCGGATTGGCTGGGGAGATGAGAAAACTGTTTTTT
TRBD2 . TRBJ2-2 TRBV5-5 CASSSPGLAGQNTGELFF TGTGCCAGCAGCTCTCCGGGACTAGCGGGACAGAACACCGGGGAGCTGTTTTTT
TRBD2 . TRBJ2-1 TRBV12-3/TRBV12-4 CASRRERNNEQFF TGTGCCAGCCGGCGGGAGCGGAACAATGAGCAGTTCTTC
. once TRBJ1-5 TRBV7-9 CASSLEGEIQPQHF TGTGCCAGCAGCTTAGAGGGGGAAATTCAGCCCCAGCATTTT
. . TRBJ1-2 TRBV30 CAATPGQLKGYTF TGTGCCGCCACACCAGGACAGCTGAAGGGCTACACCTTC
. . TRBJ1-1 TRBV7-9 CASSLVAIGTEAFF TGTGCCAGCAGCTTAGTAGCAATAGGCACTGAAGCTTTCTTT
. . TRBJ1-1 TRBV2 CASRGLRNTEAFF TGTGCCAGCAGGGGACTCAGGAACACTGAAGCTTTCTTT
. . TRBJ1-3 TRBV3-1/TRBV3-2 CASSQDFGASGNTIYF TGTGCCAGCAGCCAAGATTTTGGGGCGTCTGGAAACACCATATATTTT
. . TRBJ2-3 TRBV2 CASSAGVHTDTQYF TGTGCCAGCAGCGCAGGTGTGCACACAGATACGCAGTATTTT
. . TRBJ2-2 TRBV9 CASSPRRVGTGELFF TGTGCCAGCAGCCCCCGCAGGGTGGGTACCGGGGAGCTGTTTTTT
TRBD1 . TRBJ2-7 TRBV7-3 CASSLTGGSSYEQYF TGTGCCAGCAGCTTAACAGGGGGCAGCTCCTACGAGCAGTACTTC
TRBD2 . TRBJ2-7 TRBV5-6 CASRPSGGGYEQYF TGTGCCAGCAGGCCTAGCGGGGGTGGCTACGAGCAGTACTTC
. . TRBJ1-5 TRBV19 CASSISGWGQPQHF TGTGCCAGTAGTATATCAGGGTGGGGCCAGCCCCAGCATTTT
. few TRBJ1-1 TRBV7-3 CASSFGGDTEAFF TGTGCCAGCAGCTTCGGCGGGGACACTGAAGCTTTCTTT
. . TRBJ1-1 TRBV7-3 CASSLTSGATEAFF TGTGCCAGCAGCTTAACGAGCGGTGCCACTGAAGCTTTCTTT
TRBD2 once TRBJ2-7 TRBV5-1 CASSSIAGVEQYF TGCGCCAGCAGCTCAATAGCGGGAGTCGAGCAGTACTTC
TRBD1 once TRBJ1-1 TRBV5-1 CASSLRTGENTEAFF TGCGCCAGCAGCCTCAGGACAGGGGAGAACACTGAAGCTTTCTTT
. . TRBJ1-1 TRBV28 CASIRTQEAFF TGTGCCAGCATAAGGACACAAGAAGCTTTCTTT
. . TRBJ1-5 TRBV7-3 CASSSRIRNPYQPQHF TGTGCCAGCAGCTCGCGAATCCGAAACCCGTATCAGCCCCAGCATTTT
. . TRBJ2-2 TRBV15 CATTYLGELFF TGTGCCACCACCTACCTCGGGGAGCTGTTTTTT
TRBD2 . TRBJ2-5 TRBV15 CATSSRGRGKETQYF TGTGCCACCAGCAGTAGAGGGCGGGGGAAAGAGACCCAGTACTTC
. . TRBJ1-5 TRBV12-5 CASGPGVNQPQHF TGTGCTAGTGGCCCGGGGGTTAATCAGCCCCAGCATTTT
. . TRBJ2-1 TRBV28 CASSPGREQFF TGTGCCAGCAGTCCGGGTCGTGAGCAGTTCTTC
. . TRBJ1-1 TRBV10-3 CAIREQHEAFF TGTGCCATCAGGGAACAGCATGAAGCTTTCTTT
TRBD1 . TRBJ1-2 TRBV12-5 CASARDRQLLYGYTF TGTGCTAGTGCCCGGGACAGGCAACTTCTATATGGCTACACCTTC
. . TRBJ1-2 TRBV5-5 CASSPGAGTSGIYGYTF TGTGCCAGCAGCCCAGGGGCTGGGACATCGGGAATCTATGGCTACACCTTC
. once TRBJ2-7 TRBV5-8 CASSPLGQGKIEQYF TGTGCCAGCAGCCCATTAGGGCAGGGGAAGATCGAGCAGTACTTC
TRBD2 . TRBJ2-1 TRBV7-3 CASSLSGTSAYNEQFF TGTGCCAGCAGCTTAAGTGGGACTAGCGCCTACAATGAGCAGTTCTTC
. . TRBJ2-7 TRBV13 CASSLGRAYEQYF TGTGCCAGCAGCTTAGGCAGGGCCTACGAGCAGTACTTC
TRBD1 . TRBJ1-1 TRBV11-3 CASSPRQGAEAFF TGTGCCAGCAGCCCCAGACAGGGGGCTGAAGCTTTCTTT
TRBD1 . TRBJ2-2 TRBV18 CASSRLGDSGELFF TGTGCCAGCTCCCGCCTAGGGGACAGCGGGGAGCTGTTTTTT
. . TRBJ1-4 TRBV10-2 CASRIQGYEKLFF TGCGCCAGCAGGATACAGGGTTATGAAAAACTGTTTTTT
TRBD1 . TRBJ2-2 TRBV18 CASSRGQGNTGELFF TGTGCCAGCTCACGCGGACAGGGGAACACCGGGGAGCTGTTTTTT
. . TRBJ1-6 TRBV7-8 CASSLVFGGFNSPLHF TGTGCCAGCAGCTTAGTGTTCGGGGGTTTTAATTCACCCCTCCACTTT
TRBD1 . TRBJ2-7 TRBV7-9 CASSLGGQGYEQYF TGTGCCAGCAGCTTAGGGGGACAGGGCTACGAGCAGTACTTC
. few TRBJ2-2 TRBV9 CASSVVPATGELFF TGTGCCAGCAGCGTAGTGCCAGCGACCGGGGAGCTGTTTTTT
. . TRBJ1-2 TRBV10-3 CAISERQLGEYGYTF TGTGCCATCAGTGAGCGCCAGCTGGGAGAGTATGGCTACACCTTC
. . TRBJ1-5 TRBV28 CASTFSDQPQHF TGTGCCAGCACCTTCTCTGATCAGCCCCAGCATTTT
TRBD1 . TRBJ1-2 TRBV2 CASSVSGTGRGYTF TGTGCCAGCAGTGTATCAGGGACAGGGAGAGGCTACACCTTC
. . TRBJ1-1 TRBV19 CASSTRGGGGNTEAFF TGTGCCAGTAGTACCCGCGGCGGGGGCGGGAACACTGAAGCTTTCTTT
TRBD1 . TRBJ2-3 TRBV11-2 CASSLEDRGRYGASTDTQYF TGTGCCAGCAGCTTAGAGGACAGGGGAAGATATGGGGCTAGCACAGATACGCAGTATTTT
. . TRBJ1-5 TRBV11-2 CASSLSQGGNQPQHF TGTGCCAGCAGCTTATCCCAGGGTGGCAATCAGCCCCAGCATTTT
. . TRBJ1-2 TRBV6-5 CASSYGGQPYGYTF TGTGCCAGCAGTTACGGTGGGCAGCCCTATGGCTACACCTTC
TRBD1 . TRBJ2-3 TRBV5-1 CASSPGTGFSSTDTQYF TGCGCCAGCAGCCCCGGGACAGGGTTCTCCAGCACAGATACGCAGTATTTT
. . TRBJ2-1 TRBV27 CASTSYNEQFF TGTGCCAGCACGAGTTACAATGAGCAGTTCTTC
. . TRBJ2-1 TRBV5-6 CASNYRVSNEQFF TGTGCCAGCAATTACAGGGTAAGCAATGAGCAGTTCTTC
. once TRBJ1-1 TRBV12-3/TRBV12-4 CASTQGGTEAFF TGTGCCAGCACGCAAGGAGGCACTGAAGCTTTCTTT
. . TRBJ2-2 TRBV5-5 CASSLRRNTGELFF TGTGCCAGCAGCTTACGGAGGAACACCGGGGAGCTGTTTTTT
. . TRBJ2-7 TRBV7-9 CASSEVGEYEQYF TGTGCCAGCAGCGAAGTGGGAGAGTACGAGCAGTACTTC